Here is one T cell receptor beta chain with its context. Its target is unknown. For the second PCR, which ran for about 7 to 11 cycles, a sample-barcoded 5' primer and a J-beta primer mix were used. TCRdb re-derived calls from the 5' RACE reads in MiXCR, one entry per CDR3 protein. The repertoire holds 1.5 million to 2 million distinct CDR3 sequences, with around 40% as singletons. These data belong to a study of blood T cells in healthy people across ages. Study-level findings and limits: Among T cells, TCR beta diversity per million cells dropped roughly linearly as age rose. The study found TCR beta diversity correlated strongly with naive T cell percentage.

Germline V lookup: CDR1 SGHTA, CDR2 FQGNSA. J gave up 2 bases and V 5 bases, and 8 bases lay outside the gene matches. The CDR3 is 15 residues long. This sequence joins TRBV7-2 and TRBJ1-1, with 7 bases fitting TRBD1. This clonotype originated in a human donor in good health. The sequenced sample was blood. In nucleotides, the CDR3 is TGTGCCAGCAGCCCTATTAGGACAGGCAACACTGAAGCTTTCTTT. Encoded protein: CASSPIRTGNTEAFF.